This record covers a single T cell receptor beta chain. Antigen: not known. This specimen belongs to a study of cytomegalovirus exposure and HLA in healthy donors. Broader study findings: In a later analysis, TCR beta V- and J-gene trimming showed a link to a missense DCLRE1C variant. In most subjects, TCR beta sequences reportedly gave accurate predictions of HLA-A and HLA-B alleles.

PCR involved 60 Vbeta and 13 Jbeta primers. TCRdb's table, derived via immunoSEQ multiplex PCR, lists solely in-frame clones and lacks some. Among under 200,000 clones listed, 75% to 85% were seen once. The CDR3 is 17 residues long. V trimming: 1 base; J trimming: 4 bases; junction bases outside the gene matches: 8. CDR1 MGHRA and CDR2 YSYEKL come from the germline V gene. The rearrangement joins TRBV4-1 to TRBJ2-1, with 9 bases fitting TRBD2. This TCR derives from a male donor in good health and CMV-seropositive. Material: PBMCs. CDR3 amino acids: CASSQGLAGPLYNEQFF. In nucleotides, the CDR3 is TGCGCCAGCAGCCAAGGGCTAGCGGGGCCTCTATACAATGAGCAGTTCTTC.